A selection of T cell receptor beta chains follows, all from one sample in a study of cytomegalovirus exposure and HLA in healthy donors. TCRdb's table, derived via immunoSEQ multiplex PCR, lists solely in-frame clones and lacks some. The table records about 270,000 clones, roughly two thirds of them present only once. The specimen was PBMCs. The receptor set was obtained from a female donor in good health and CMV-seronegative. Each CDR3 is given with its conserved first and last residue. The D gene is left open where the match is weak. Size tells how often a clone was seen (once, few, many) or the class of an expanded clone, and some rows leave it out.

>NA|NA|TRBV6-5|TRBJ2-7
CASSPGDLESYEQYF
TGTGCCAGCAGTCCTGGGGACTTAGAGTCCTACGAGCAGTACTTC
>few|TRBD1|TRBV27|TRBJ2-7
CATLGQDYEQYF
TGTGCCACCTTGGGACAGGACTACGAGCAGTACTTC
>NA|NA|TRBV6-1|TRBJ1-1
CASSPRVNTEAFF
TGTGCCAGCAGTCCTCGGGTGAACACTGAAGCTTTCTTT
>NA|NA|TRBV19|TRBJ2-7
CASSTSHSSSYEQYF
TGTGCCAGTAGTACTTCTCACAGCAGCTCCTACGAGCAGTACTTC
>NA|TRBD2|TRBV2|TRBJ2-7
CASSLAANSYEQYF
TGTGCCAGCAGTCTAGCGGCAAACTCCTACGAGCAGTACTTC
>NA|TRBD1|TRBV7-6|TRBJ1-1
CASREGGWDTEAFF
TGTGCCAGCAGAGAAGGGGGCTGGGACACTGAAGCTTTCTTT
>NA|TRBD1|TRBV7-9|TRBJ2-1
CASTHPDRGYNEQFF
TGTGCCAGCACCCACCCGGACAGGGGCTACAATGAGCAGTTCTTC
>NA|NA|TRBV29-1|TRBJ2-3
CSVFDTYTQYF
TGCAGCGTTTTCGACACCTATACGCAGTATTTT
>few|NA|TRBV6-4|TRBJ2-7
CASTPVGLANSYEQYF
TGTGCCAGCACCCCCGTAGGGCTAGCGAACTCCTACGAGCAGTACTTC
>NA|NA|TRBV7-9|TRBJ2-3
CASSSSTRELADTQYF
TGTGCCAGCAGCTCATCAACGAGAGAATTGGCAGATACGCAGTATTTT
>NA|TRBD2|TRBV2|TRBJ2-7
CASSELGSGSSYEQYF
TGTGCCAGCAGTGAATTGGGTAGCGGGAGCTCCTACGAGCAGTACTTC
>NA|TRBD1|TRBV6-6|TRBJ1-1
CASSYSPTGSYTEAFF
TGTGCCAGCAGTTACTCCCCGACAGGGTCTTACACTGAAGCTTTCTTT
>once|NA|TRBV5-6|TRBJ2-3
CASSDHGTYFTDTQYF
TGTGCCAGCAGCGACCACGGGACTTACTTCACAGATACGCAGTATTTT
>NA|NA|TRBV2|TRBJ2-1
CASRGVPEQFF
TGTGCCAGCAGGGGAGTTCCCGAGCAGTTCTTC
>NA|TRBD2|TRBV28|TRBJ2-3
CASSLNKAGTDTQYF
TGTGCCAGCAGTTTAAATAAAGCGGGAACAGATACGCAGTATTTT
>NA|NA|TRBV10-3|TRBJ2-7
CAIGGAYEQYF
TGTGCCATCGGAGGGGCCTACGAGCAGTACTTC
>NA|TRBD2|TRBV27|TRBJ2-1
CASSLLPPGGNEQFF
TGTGCCAGCAGTTTACTTCCCCCGGGGGGTAATGAGCAGTTCTTC
>few|TRBD2|TRBV15|TRBJ2-1
CATSKGSGLNEQFF
TGTGCCACCAGCAAGGGTAGCGGGTTAAATGAGCAGTTCTTC
>NA|NA|TRBV10-3|TRBJ2-5
CAISGGGNQETQYF
TGTGCCATCAGTGGTGGCGGGAACCAAGAGACCCAGTACTTC
>NA|NA|TRBV18|TRBJ1-1
CASSPIRGSEAFF
TGTGCCAGCTCACCAATTCGAGGATCTGAAGCTTTCTTT
>few|NA|TRBV25-1|TRBJ2-2
CASSVGSSRELFF
TGTGCCAGCAGTGTGGGCAGTTCTCGGGAGCTGTTTTTT
>NA|NA|TRBV19|TRBJ2-7
CASSIGGTASYEQYF
TGTGCCAGTAGTATTGGGGGGACAGCAAGTTACGAGCAGTACTTC
>NA|NA|TRBV6-1|TRBJ1-2
CASSERPRPDGRGYTF
TGTGCCAGCAGTGAAAGGCCGCGGCCCGACGGGAGGGGCTACACCTTC
>once|NA|TRBV25-1|TRBJ2-5
CASERVLGETQYF
TGTGCCAGCGAGAGGGTCTTAGGGGAGACCCAGTACTTC
>NA|TRBD2|TRBV5-1|TRBJ2-7
CASSRGWGGSYEQYF
TGCGCCAGCAGCCGGGGCTGGGGGGGGAGCTACGAGCAGTACTTC
>NA|NA|TRBV4-1|TRBJ2-1
CASSQLPPQAQYNEQFF
TGCGCCAGCAGCCAACTTCCCCCCCAGGCGCAATACAATGAGCAGTTCTTC
>few|TRBD2|TRBV9|TRBJ2-7
CASSDGGSGTYEQYF
TGTGCCAGCAGCGACGGCGGGAGTGGAACCTACGAGCAGTACTTC
>NA|TRBD2|TRBV5-1|TRBJ2-2
CASSKGGLGVSIGELFF
TGCGCCAGCAGCAAGGGCGGACTAGGCGTTAGTATCGGGGAGCTGTTTTTT
>NA|NA|TRBV19|TRBJ2-1
CASSITDYNEQFF
TGTGCCAGTAGTATAACAGACTACAATGAGCAGTTCTTC
>NA|NA|TRBV5-5|TRBJ1-3
CASSPWASGNTIYF
TGTGCCAGCAGCCCTTGGGCTTCTGGAAACACCATATATTTT
>NA|TRBD2|TRBV4-1|TRBJ2-7
CASSHGLAGSYEQYF
TGCGCCAGCAGCCATGGACTAGCGGGTTCCTACGAGCAGTACTTC
>once|TRBD1|TRBV28|TRBJ2-3
CASSRDRVSDTQYF
TGTGCCAGCAGTCGAGACAGGGTATCAGATACGCAGTATTTT
>NA|NA|TRBV28|TRBJ2-1
CASSLFRGEQFF
TGTGCCAGCAGTTTATTCCGAGGTGAGCAGTTCTTC
>NA|TRBD1|TRBV11-2|TRBJ1-2
CASSIRGNGYTF
TGTGCCAGCAGCATCAGGGGGAATGGCTACACCTTC
>few|TRBD2|TRBV11-2|TRBJ2-5
CASSPRGGGQETQYF
TGTGCCAGCAGCCCTAGGGGCGGGGGCCAAGAGACCCAGTACTTC
>NA|NA|TRBV4-2|TRBJ2-1
CASSQDKDSSNYNEQFF
TGTGCCAGCAGCCAAGATAAGGACAGTAGTAACTACAATGAGCAGTTCTTC
>few|TRBD1|TRBV13|TRBJ2-2
CASRQQGETGELFF
TGTGCCAGCAGACAACAGGGGGAGACCGGGGAGCTGTTTTTT
>NA|TRBD2|TRBV10-3|TRBJ2-1
CAIRILAGGIDEQFF
TGTGCCATCAGGATACTAGCGGGAGGTATCGATGAGCAGTTCTTC
>NA|TRBD2|TRBV12-5|TRBJ2-7
CASGPGLAFYEQYF
TGTGCTAGTGGGCCGGGACTAGCGTTCTACGAGCAGTACTTC
>NA|NA|TRBV2|TRBJ2-3
CASNGPGGSTDTQYF
TGTGCCAGCAATGGTCCAGGGGGGTCCACAGATACGCAGTATTTT
>once|NA|TRBV2|TRBJ1-2
CASIGQRANYGYTF
TGTGCCAGCATAGGACAGAGAGCTAACTATGGCTACACCTTC
>few|TRBD1|TRBV2|TRBJ1-1
CASSEGQGTGEAFF
TGTGCCAGCAGTGAGGGACAGGGGACGGGTGAAGCTTTCTTT
>NA|TRBD1|TRBV4-1|TRBJ2-7
CASSQIQGVYEQYF
TGCGCCAGCAGCCAAATACAGGGGGTCTACGAGCAGTACTTC
>NA|NA|TRBV7-2|TRBJ2-1
CASSVIPGLPNEQFF
TGTGCCAGCAGCGTAATACCGGGACTCCCCAATGAGCAGTTCTTC
>NA|NA|TRBV7-3|TRBJ2-1
CASSLGLSVNEQFF
TGTGCCAGCAGCTTAGGGCTCTCAGTGAATGAGCAGTTCTTC
>few|NA|TRBV20-1|TRBJ2-5
CSAEDKETQYF
TGCAGTGCTGAGGACAAAGAGACCCAGTACTTC
>NA|TRBD1|TRBV11-3|TRBJ2-3
CASSDRGYTDTQYF
TGTGCCAGCAGCGACAGGGGCTACACAGATACGCAGTATTTT
>NA|TRBD1|TRBV7-9|TRBJ1-2
CSSSLDRDRGNYGYTF
TGTTCCAGCAGCTTAGATCGGGACAGGGGTAACTATGGCTACACCTTC
>NA|NA|TRBV27|TRBJ1-1
CASRRYNTEAFF
TGTGCCAGCAGGAGGTATAACACTGAAGCTTTCTTT
>few|NA|TRBV7-6|TRBJ1-3
CASSSTDTIYF
TGTGCCAGCAGCTCCACAGACACCATATATTTT
>NA|TRBD2|TRBV18|TRBJ2-7
CASSPPISGTYEQYF
TGTGCCAGCTCACCACCGATTAGCGGGACCTACGAGCAGTACTTC
>NA|NA|TRBV2|TRBJ2-7
CATGQAYEQYF
TGTGCCACTGGACAAGCCTACGAGCAGTACTTC
>NA|TRBD1|TRBV28|TRBJ2-7
CASSDPGGRGTYEQYF
TGTGCCAGCAGTGACCCCGGTGGCAGGGGGACCTACGAGCAGTACTTC
>once|TRBD1|TRBV7-9|TRBJ1-2
CASSSWDSQRDYGYTF
TGTGCCAGCAGCTCCTGGGACAGTCAAAGGGACTATGGCTACACCTTC
>NA|TRBD1|TRBV18|TRBJ2-7
CASSPDRASYEQYF
TGTGCCAGCTCACCTGACAGGGCCTCCTACGAGCAGTACTTC
>NA|NA|TRBV2|TRBJ2-2
CASRGGLAARGGTGELFF
TGTGCCAGCAGGGGGGGGCTAGCGGCGCGCGGTGGCACCGGGGAGCTGTTTTTT
>few|TRBD1|TRBV5-1|TRBJ1-1
CASSLQGGNTEAFF
TGCGCCAGCAGCTTACAGGGGGGGAACACTGAAGCTTTCTTT
>NA|TRBD1|TRBV11-3|TRBJ2-3
CASSWDSRLSTDTQYF
TGTGCCAGCAGTTGGGACAGTCGTTTAAGCACAGATACGCAGTATTTT
>few|NA|TRBV5-6|TRBJ1-6
CASSSELGAYNSPLHF
TGTGCCAGCAGCTCCGAGCTTGGAGCCTATAATTCACCCCTCCACTTT